A selection of T cell receptor beta chains follows, all from one sample in a study of shared clonotypes between healthy human individuals. Sequencing used immunoSEQ multiplex PCR; TCRdb keeps in-frame clones, though not all of them. Here the sample spans around 2.5 million clones, 90% to 95% being singletons. The sequencing input was naive CD4+ T cells from PBMCs. The receptors were gathered from a man between 18 and 29 years old in good health. Some clones in this sample may be carry-over from other donors' samples. CDR3s include the opening cysteine and the closing phenylalanine or tryptophan. D genes are given only for firm matches. Rows may omit the clone size; those that give it use once, few, many or a size class.

13,NA,TRBJ1-1,TRBV5-6,NA,TGTGCCAGCAGCTTGTGGCAGAACACTGAAGCTTTCTTT,CASSLWQNTEAFF
16,NA,TRBJ1-4,TRBV6-6,NA,TGTGCCAGCGCCCGTGATGGGTCTGCAACTAATGAAAAACTGTTTTTT,CASARDGSATNEKLFF
13,NA,TRBJ1-5,TRBV19,NA,TGTGCCAGTAAGGGGACACTACATCAGCCCCAGCATTTT,CASKGTLHQPQHF
15,NA,TRBJ1-5,TRBV10-3,TRBD1,TGTGCCATCAGTGAGCAATGGACAGGGAATCAGCCCCAGCATTTT,CAISEQWTGNQPQHF
13,NA,TRBJ1-1,TRBV2,NA,TGTGCCAGCGAGGTGGAAGGTGCGGCTGAAGCTTTCTTT,CASEVEGAAEAFF
19,NA,TRBJ1-5,TRBV2,NA,TGTGCCAGCAGTGATACCGGGACACGGAGAGGCGGTAGCAATCAGCCCCAGCATTTT,CASSDTGTRRGGSNQPQHF
16,NA,TRBJ2-1,TRBV9,NA,TGTGCCAGCAGCGTAGTATCGGCCGCGCTCTACAATGAGCAGTTCTTC,CASSVVSAALYNEQFF
15,NA,TRBJ2-5,TRBV28,TRBD1,TGTGCCAGCAGTTTTCCGGGACAGGGAAAAGAGACCCAGTACTTC,CASSFPGQGKETQYF
15,NA,TRBJ1-3,TRBV28,NA,TGTGCCATCACAACGGCCGGCCTGTCTGGAAACACCATATATTTT,CAITTAGLSGNTIYF
17,NA,TRBJ1-1,TRBV5-1,TRBD1,TGCGCCAGCAGCTCCGGGACAGGGGGAGTTGTGAACACTGAAGCTTTCTTT,CASSSGTGGVVNTEAFF
17,NA,TRBJ2-3,TRBV7-9,TRBD2,TGTGCCAGCACCCCCGGTTATCTCGCGGGAGAGGCAGATACGCAGTATTTT,CASTPGYLAGEADTQYF
16,NA,TRBJ2-3,TRBV7-3,TRBD2,TGTGCCAGCAGCTTCGGGACTAGCGAACTCACAGATACGCAGTATTTT,CASSFGTSELTDTQYF
20,once,TRBJ2-1,TRBV6-4,TRBD2,TGTGCCAGCAGTGATTCCTTGGGACTAGCGGGGGGAAGCTCCTACAATGAGCAGTTCTTC,CASSDSLGLAGGSSYNEQFF
13,few,TRBJ1-5,TRBV28,NA,TGTGCCAGCAGTTTAGGGGAGGCTCAGCCCCAGCATTTT,CASSLGEAQPQHF
16,NA,TRBJ1-2,TRBV27,TRBD1,TGTGCCAGCAGCTCCTTGCAGACAGGGATTAACTATGGCTACACCTTC,CASSSLQTGINYGYTF
16,NA,TRBJ1-2,TRBV9,TRBD1,TGTGCCAGCAGCGTAGTGGACAGGGGGCTGGGAGCTGGCTACACCTTC,CASSVVDRGLGAGYTF
14,NA,TRBJ1-3,TRBV5-1,TRBD1,TGCGCCAGCAGCATGGGGACAGGGTTGGACACCATATATTTT,CASSMGTGLDTIYF
12,NA,TRBJ1-2,TRBV28,NA,TGTGCCAGCAGTCCCGCTAATGGCGGCTACACCTTC,CASSPANGGYTF
17,NA,TRBJ2-1,TRBV6-1,TRBD1,TGTGCCAGCAGTGGTACTTCGACAGGGACCTCCTACAATGAGCAGTTCTTC,CASSGTSTGTSYNEQFF
19,NA,TRBJ2-1,TRBV7-8,TRBD2,TGTGCCAGCAGCCGCAGGGTAAGACTAGCGGGAATGTCCTACAATGAGCAGTTCTTC,CASSRRVRLAGMSYNEQFF
14,NA,TRBJ2-7,TRBV5-1,NA,TGCGCCAGCAGCCGGGACCATAGGCTATACGAGCAGTACTTC,CASSRDHRLYEQYF
16,NA,TRBJ1-2,TRBV18,NA,TGTGCCAGCTCACCACCTGCAGCTTCGACAGTCTATGGCTACACCTTC,CASSPPAASTVYGYTF
15,NA,TRBJ1-5,TRBV5-1,TRBD1,TGCGCCAGCAGCCCGACAGGACAGGATAACCAGCCCCAGCATTTT,CASSPTGQDNQPQHF
15,NA,TRBJ1-4,TRBV27,NA,TGTGCCAGCAGTTCTCGCCCAGGGTTTAATGAAAAACTGTTTTTT,CASSSRPGFNEKLFF
14,NA,TRBJ2-2,TRBV2,NA,TGTGCCAGCCAAACCCCAGGGCGAACCGGGGAGCTGTTTTTT,CASQTPGRTGELFF
17,once,TRBJ2-2,TRBV27,TRBD2,TGTGCCAGCAGTTTCGGACTAGCCCTGGGAGACACCGGGGAGCTGTTTTTT,CASSFGLALGDTGELFF
14,few,TRBJ2-2,TRBV29-1,NA,TGCAGCGTGCGGGCTAGCCAGAACACCGGGGAGCTGTTTTTT,CSVRASQNTGELFF
15,NA,TRBJ1-4,TRBV5-1,TRBD1,TGCGCCAGCAGCCCTGGACAGGCCTTCGGGGAAAAACTGTTTTTT,CASSPGQAFGEKLFF
14,NA,TRBJ1-2,TRBV19,TRBD1,TGTGCCAGTACACAGGGGACTACTCCCTATGGCTACACCTTC,CASTQGTTPYGYTF
13,NA,TRBJ2-1,TRBV5-1,NA,TGCGCCAGCAGCTTGTCGGGGGAGCGAGAGCAGTTCTTC,CASSLSGEREQFF
13,once,TRBJ2-1,TRBV2,NA,TGTGCCAGCACAAAGCTAGCTGGGGATGAGCAGTTCTTC,CASTKLAGDEQFF
14,NA,TRBJ2-7,TRBV27,NA,TGTGCCAGCAGTTTTTCACAGGGAGGCTACGAGCAGTACTTC,CASSFSQGGYEQYF
16,NA,TRBJ2-7,TRBV19,NA,TGTGCCAGTAGTATTAGGCACCGAATAGGGGACTACGAGCAGTACTTC,CASSIRHRIGDYEQYF
13,NA,TRBJ2-1,TRBV6-1,TRBD2,TGTGCCAGCAGTGAACTAGCGGGAGGGGGACTGTTCTTC,CASSELAGGGLFF
12,few,TRBJ1-5,TRBV28,NA,TGTGCCAGCAGTGGCCCTCAGAAGCCCCAGCATTTT,CASSGPQKPQHF
15,NA,TRBJ2-7,TRBV5-1,TRBD2,TGCGCCAGCAGCTTGGTAGTAGCGGGGGACTACGAGCAGTACTTC,CASSLVVAGDYEQYF
13,NA,TRBJ2-7,TRBV5-4,NA,TGTGCCAGCAGCTTGGGGGGGGACTACGAGCAGTACTTC,CASSLGGDYEQYF
13,NA,TRBJ1-2,TRBV6-6,NA,TGTGCCAGCAGTACCGGAGGGTATTCTGGCTACACCTTC,CASSTGGYSGYTF
12,once,TRBJ1-1,TRBV6-5,TRBD1,TGTGCCAGCAGTGAACAGGGGCGGCGAGCTTTCTTT,CASSEQGRRAFF
14,NA,TRBJ2-3,TRBV5-1,NA,TGCGCCAGCGGCGGGGCAGGGGCCACAGATACGCAGTATTTT,CASGGAGATDTQYF
17,NA,TRBJ2-2,TRBV5-1,NA,TGCGCCAGCAGACAGGTCCGGGGGAGTGGGGACACCGGGGAGCTGTTTTTT,CASRQVRGSGDTGELFF
14,NA,TRBJ2-7,TRBV6-6,NA,TGTGCCAGCAGTTCTTGGAACCTCAAATACGAGCAGTACTTC,CASSSWNLKYEQYF
14,NA,TRBJ2-3,TRBV5-1,TRBD1,TGCGCCAGCAGCCCACAGGCGACAGGGGGTACGCAGTATTTT,CASSPQATGGTQYF
12,NA,TRBJ2-5,TRBV5-1,NA,TGCGCCAGCAGCTTGGCTCAGGAGACCCAGTACTTC,CASSLAQETQYF
19,NA,TRBJ1-1,TRBV7-9,NA,TGTGCCAGCAGCTTAACGGAGATCGCGTTCCAGGGACCGAACACTGAAGCTTTCTTT,CASSLTEIAFQGPNTEAFF
16,NA,TRBJ2-1,TRBV30,NA,TGTGCCTGGAGCCCCTTGGCGGGGAGGTCCTACAATGAGCAGTTCTTC,CAWSPLAGRSYNEQFF
15,NA,TRBJ2-6,TRBV7-2,NA,TGTGCCAGCAGCTTAGCAGGGTCTGGGGCCAACGTCCTGACTTTC,CASSLAGSGANVLTF